The 6 T cell receptor beta chains below were found in one sample sequenced in a study of regulatory T cells in long-lasting Graves disease. Time point: newly diagnosed GD, antithyroid drugs for less than 3 months. Construction of the TCR library relied on RNA isolated from PBMCs. The TCR beta library used iRepertoire HTBI primers with Arm-PCR amplification of CDR3. In TCRdb, the multiplex PCR reads were re-called with MiXCR into one record per CDR3 protein. The sample holds 200,000 to 250,000 distinct CDR3 sequences, approximately 16% seen once. The sequences come from peripheral blood mononuclear cells (PBMCs), collected at new diagnosis, from a patient treated with antithyroid drugs. These receptors all come from a female donor with Graves disease.

This clonotype was detected a few times. This chain uses TRBV19 with TRBJ1-2; 7 positions agree with TRBD1. The germline V gene has CDR1 LNHDA and CDR2 SQIVND (reference sequence). This CDR3 spans 16 amino acids. Germline trimming cut 4 bases from V and 4 bases from J; bases unmatched to any gene: 12. The CDR3 spells CASSTPWGAGGYGYTF. In nucleotides, the CDR3 is TGTGCCAGTAGTACCCCGTGGGGGGCAGGGGGCTATGGCTACACCTTC.

This clonotype was detected many times. This chain uses TRBV28 with TRBJ2-1; D gene uncertain. This CDR3 spans 10 amino acids. CDR1 and CDR2 (germline): MDHEN, SYDVKM. Deletions cut 5 bases from V and 7 bases from J, with 3 bases between. Here the CDR3 DNA reads TGTGCCAGCAGTGGAAATGAGCAGTTCTTC. Encoded protein: CASSGNEQFF.

The rearrangement uses TRBV19 and TRBJ2-1, with D maybe TRBD2 (7 bases). The V gene's germline CDR1 is LNHDA and CDR2 SQIVND (reference sequence). The CDR3 contains 16 residues. The germline V and J ends were trimmed by 6 bases and 3 bases, with 18 bases remaining between them. CDR3 nucleotide sequence: TGTGCCAGTAGCAATAGGGGGAGGGATATCTACAATGAGCAGTTCTTC. As protein: CASSNRGRDIYNEQFF.

This clonotype was seen many times. The rearrangement uses TRBV24-1 and TRBJ2-1, with D hard to call. Trimming stripped 7 bases from V and 3 bases from J, with 3 bases between. The germline gives CDR1 KGHDR, CDR2 SFDVKD. This CDR3 is 11 amino acids long. CDR3 sequence (DNA): TGTGCCACCAGGAGCTACAATGAGCAGTTCTTC. Amino acids: CATRSYNEQFF.

This clonotype was seen repeatedly, ten times or more. The chain carries TRBV28 and TRBJ2-5, with a possible D match to TRBD2 (6 bases). The CDR3 has 13 residues. Germline assignment: CDR1 MDHEN and CDR2 SYDVKM. Between the trimmed V and J ends, which lost 6 bases and 1 base, there was a span of 9 bases. The CDR3 sequence: CASRGLIQETQYF. The CDR3, as DNA: TGTGCCAGCAGGGGACTCATCCAAGAGACCCAGTACTTC.

This clonotype was counted at least ten times. The chain couples TRBV18 to TRBJ1-1; 7 bases match TRBD1. Trimming at V came to 2 bases and at J to 4 bases, leaving 4 bases not matched to a gene. The CDR3 runs to 14 residues. Looked up from germline, CDR1 is KGHSH and CDR2 is LQKENI. The CDR3 protein is CASSPDRVGTEAFF. CDR3 coding DNA: TGTGCCAGCTCACCAGACAGGGTCGGCACTGAAGCTTTCTTT.